One sample yielded the 8 T cell receptor beta chains listed below, sequenced in a study of cytomegalovirus exposure and HLA in healthy donors. The repertoire was sequenced with immunoSEQ multiplex PCR; TCRdb's copy has only in-frame clones and lacks some. The sample carries about 200,000 clones, approximately 82% recorded once. Source material: PBMCs. The receptors here all came from a woman aged 25 to 39 in good health and CMV-seropositive.

This rearrangement joins TRBV10-3 to TRBJ1-2; D uncertain. The CDR3 length is 14 residues. Trimming took off 3 bases at V and 8 bases at J, with 16 bases between the two ends. Germline lookup yields CDR1 ENHRY and CDR2 SYGVKD. CDR3 amino acids: CAISDTLAPTGYTF. The CDR3 DNA sequence: TGTGCCATCAGTGACACCCTGGCACCCACCGGCTACACCTTC.

The chain uses TRBV5-1 and TRBJ1-4; TRBD1 might be the D (5 bases). CDR3 length: 13 residues. CDR1 is SGHRS, CDR2 YFSETQ, per germline. V lost 6 bases and J 8 bases, leaving 14 bases between the germline ends. CDR3 sequence (DNA): TGCGCCAGCACCATGACAGTAGGGGAAAAACTGTTTTTT. Translating gives CASTMTVGEKLFF. The variable domain in full, with the rest retrieved from reference TRBV5-1 and TRBJ1-4, is KAGVTQTPRYLIKTRGQQVTLSCSPISGHRSVSWYQQTPGQGLQFLFEYFSETQRNKGNFPGRFSGRQFSNSRSEMNVSTLELGDSALYLCASTMTVGEKLFFGSGTQLSVL.

V usage is TRBV27 and J usage is TRBJ2-7, with TRBD1 identical over 7 bases. The CDR3 contains 13 residues. The germline gives CDR1 MNHEY, CDR2 SMNVEV (reference sequence). The V segment lost 3 bases and the J segment 3 bases; nucleotides outside the gene matches: 2. Here the CDR3 reads CASSFGTDYEQYF. CDR3 sequence (DNA): TGTGCCAGCAGTTTCGGGACAGACTACGAGCAGTACTTC.

The chain uses TRBV27 and TRBJ2-7, with 8 bases that match TRBD1. The V gene end was trimmed by 5 bases and the J gene end by 6 bases; junction bases not matched to a gene: 6. The CDR3 is 13 residues long. CDR1 is MNHEY and CDR2 is SMNVEV in the germline V gene (reference sequence). CDR3 sequence (DNA): TGTGCCAGCAGTAGTCGACAGGGGATCGAGCAGTACTTC. Translation: CASSSRQGIEQYF.

The chain couples TRBV27 to TRBJ2-7; TRBD2 matches 8 bases. The CDR3 has 13 amino acids. J lost 5 bases, V lost 11 bases, and 11 bases had no gene match. Germline CDR1 and CDR2: MNHEY and SMNVEV (reference sequence). The CDR3 protein is CASRKGGRNEQYF. The DNA of the CDR3 is TGTGCCTCCAGGAAGGGCGGGAGGAACGAGCAGTACTTC.

CDR3 region: CASRPRRETGETQYF. DNA of the CDR3: TGTGCCAGCAGGCCGAGACGGGAAACGGGAGAGACCCAGTACTTC. The V call is TRBV6-5, the J call TRBJ2-5; D may be TRBD2 (5 bases). Germline lookup yields CDR1 MNHEY and CDR2 SVGAGI. The CDR3 length is 15 residues. V lost 6 bases to trimming and J lost 4 bases, with 18 bases between them.

The chain has TRBV2 and TRBJ2-1, with D tentatively TRBD1 (6 bases). The CDR3 length is 16 residues. The ends were cut back, 7 bases at V and 0 bases at J, with 16 bases in the middle. Germline V gene sequence: CDR1 SNHLY, CDR2 FYNNEI. CDR3 sequence (DNA): TGTGCCAGCAAAGAGGGGGTCGGAGGCTCCTACAATGAGCAGTTCTTC. Residues: CASKEGVGGSYNEQFF.

The chain links TRBV27 to TRBJ1-5, with D perhaps TRBD1 (5 bases). Per germline, CDR1 MNHEY and CDR2 SMNVEV (reference sequence). The ends were cut back, 1 base at V and 6 bases at J, with 16 bases in the middle. This CDR3 contains 16 residues. This CDR3 reads CASSLLLSGSIQPQHF. CDR3 DNA sequence: TGTGCCAGCAGTTTATTACTTTCAGGGTCTATTCAGCCCCAGCATTTT.